This T cell receptor beta chain was sequenced for a study of CD8+ T cells in alopecia areata. The wider study: Tofacitinib administration to treated patients was oral, at 5 to 10 mg twice daily. Study-level results: Among the top 100, expanded CD8+ clones were significantly decreased by tofacitinib, as was scalp clonality. Only a single nonresponder existed, so baseline CD8+ expansion links stay unclear.

This clone has a handful of counts. Its specificity is unknown. As the sequencing template, cDNA was produced by extracting RNA and reverse transcribing it. Produced via immunoSEQ multiplex PCR; TCRdb's table is partial and in-frame only. The data show over 100,000 clones, about 50% seen once. Treatment here: oral pan-JAK inhibitor, 5-10 mg twice daily. Trimming removed 4 bases at V and 5 bases at J, with 14 bases between. The CDR3 runs to 13 residues. Germline V gives CDR1 SQVTM, CDR2 ANQGSEA. The V call is TRBV29-1, the J call TRBJ1-1; possibly TRBD1 for D (6 bases). This sequence originates from a human donor with alopecia areata. The specimen was CD4+ T cells sorted from blood, collected at week 4, from a patient treated with tofacitinib. The CDR3 nucleotides are TGCAGCGTTGCGGGGGCACGGTATACTGAAGCTTTCTTT. This sequence encodes CSVAGARYTEAFF.